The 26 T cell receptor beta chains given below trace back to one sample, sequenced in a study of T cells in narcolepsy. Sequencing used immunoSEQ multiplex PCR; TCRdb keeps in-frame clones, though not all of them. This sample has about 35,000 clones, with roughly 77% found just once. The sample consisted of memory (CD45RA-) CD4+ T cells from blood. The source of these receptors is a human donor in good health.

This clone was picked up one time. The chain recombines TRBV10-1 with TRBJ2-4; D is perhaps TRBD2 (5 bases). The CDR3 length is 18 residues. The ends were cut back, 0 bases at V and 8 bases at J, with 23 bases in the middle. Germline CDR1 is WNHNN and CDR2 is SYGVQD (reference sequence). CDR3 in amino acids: CASSESLQRIIGWDIQYF. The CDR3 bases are TGCGCCAGCAGTGAGTCTTTGCAGCGGATTATTGGGTGGGACATTCAGTACTTC.

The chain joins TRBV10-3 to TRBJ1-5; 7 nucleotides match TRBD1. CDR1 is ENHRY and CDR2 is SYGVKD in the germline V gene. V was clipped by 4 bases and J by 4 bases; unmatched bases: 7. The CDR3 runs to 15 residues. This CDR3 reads CAISGGQGENQPQHF. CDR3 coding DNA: TGTGCCATCAGTGGTGGGCAGGGGGAGAATCAGCCCCAGCATTTT.

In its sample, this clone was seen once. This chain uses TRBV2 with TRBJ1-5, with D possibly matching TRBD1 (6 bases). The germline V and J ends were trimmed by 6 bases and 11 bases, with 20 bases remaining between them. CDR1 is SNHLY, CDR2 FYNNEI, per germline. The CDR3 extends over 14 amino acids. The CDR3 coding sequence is TGTGCCAGCAGCGCAGACAGGACGGGCGGGTCCCAGCATTTT. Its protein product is CASSADRTGGSQHF.

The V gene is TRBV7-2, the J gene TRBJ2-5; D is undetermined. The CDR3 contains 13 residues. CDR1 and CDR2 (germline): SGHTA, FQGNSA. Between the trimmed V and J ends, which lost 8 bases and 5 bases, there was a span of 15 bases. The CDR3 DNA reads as TGTGCCAGCTTAGGATTTGCACTGGAGACCCAGTACTTC. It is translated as CASLGFALETQYF.

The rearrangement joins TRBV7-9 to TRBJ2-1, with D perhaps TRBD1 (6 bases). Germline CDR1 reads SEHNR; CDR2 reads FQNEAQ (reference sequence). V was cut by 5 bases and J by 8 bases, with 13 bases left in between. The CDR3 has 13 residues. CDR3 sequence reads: CASSKNRVDEQFF. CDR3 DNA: TGTGCCAGCAGCAAAAACAGGGTCGATGAGCAGTTCTTC.

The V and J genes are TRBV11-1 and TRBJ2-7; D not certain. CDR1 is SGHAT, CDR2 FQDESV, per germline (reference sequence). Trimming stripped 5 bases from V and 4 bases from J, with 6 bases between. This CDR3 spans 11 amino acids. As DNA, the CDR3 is TGTGCCAGCAGCACCATTTACGAGCAGTACTTC. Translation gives CASSTIYEQYF.

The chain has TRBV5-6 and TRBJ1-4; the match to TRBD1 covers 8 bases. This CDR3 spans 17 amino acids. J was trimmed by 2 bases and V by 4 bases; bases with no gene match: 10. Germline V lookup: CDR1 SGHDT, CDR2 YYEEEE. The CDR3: CASSPTGAVTTNEKLFF. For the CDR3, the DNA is TGTGCCAGCAGCCCGACAGGGGCAGTAACGACTAATGAAAAACTGTTTTTT.

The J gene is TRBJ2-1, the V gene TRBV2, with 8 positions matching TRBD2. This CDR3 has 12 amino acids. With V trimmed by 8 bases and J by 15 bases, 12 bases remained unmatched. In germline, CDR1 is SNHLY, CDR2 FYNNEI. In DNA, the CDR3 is TGTGCCAGCTCGGTATATAGCGGGACTCCGTTCTTC. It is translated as CASSVYSGTPFF.

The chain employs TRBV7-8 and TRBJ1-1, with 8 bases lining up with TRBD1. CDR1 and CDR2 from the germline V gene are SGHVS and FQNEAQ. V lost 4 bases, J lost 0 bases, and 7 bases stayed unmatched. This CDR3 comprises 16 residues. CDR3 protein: CASSSTWTGLNTEAFF. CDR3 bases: TGTGCCAGCAGCTCGACATGGACAGGGCTGAACACTGAAGCTTTCTTT.

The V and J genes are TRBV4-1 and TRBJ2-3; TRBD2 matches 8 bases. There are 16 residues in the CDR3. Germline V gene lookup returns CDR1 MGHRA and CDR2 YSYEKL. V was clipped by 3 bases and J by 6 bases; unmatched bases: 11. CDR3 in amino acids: CASSQGGLGGFDTQYF. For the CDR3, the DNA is TGCGCCAGCAGCCAGGGGGGACTAGGGGGTTTCGATACGCAGTATTTT.

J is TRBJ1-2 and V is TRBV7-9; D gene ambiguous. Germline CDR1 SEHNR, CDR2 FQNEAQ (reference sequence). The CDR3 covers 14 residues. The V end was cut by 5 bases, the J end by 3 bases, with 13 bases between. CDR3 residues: CASSLRRWDYGYTF. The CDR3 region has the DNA TGTGCCAGCAGCCTCCGGAGGTGGGACTATGGCTACACCTTC.

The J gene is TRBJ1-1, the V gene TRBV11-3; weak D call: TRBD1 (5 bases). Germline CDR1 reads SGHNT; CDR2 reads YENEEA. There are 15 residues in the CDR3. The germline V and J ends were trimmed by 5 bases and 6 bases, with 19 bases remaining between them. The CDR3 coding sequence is TGTGCCAGCAGCCCGTGGGACGGCCCGGGATCTGAAGCTTTCTTT. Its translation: CASSPWDGPGSEAFF.

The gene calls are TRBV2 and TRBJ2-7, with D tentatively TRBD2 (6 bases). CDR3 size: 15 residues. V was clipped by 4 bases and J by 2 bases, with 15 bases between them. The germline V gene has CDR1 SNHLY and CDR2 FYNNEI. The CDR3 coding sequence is TGTGCCAGCAGTGCCGCGGGGATATTTACCTACGAGCAGTACTTC. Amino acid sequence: CASSAAGIFTYEQYF. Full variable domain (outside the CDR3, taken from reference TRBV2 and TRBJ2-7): EPEVTQTPSHQVTQMGQEVILRCVPISNHLYFYWYRQILGQKVEFLVSFYNNEISEKSEIFDDQFSVERPDGSNFTLKIRSTKLEDSAMYFCASSAAGIFTYEQYFGPGTRLTVT.

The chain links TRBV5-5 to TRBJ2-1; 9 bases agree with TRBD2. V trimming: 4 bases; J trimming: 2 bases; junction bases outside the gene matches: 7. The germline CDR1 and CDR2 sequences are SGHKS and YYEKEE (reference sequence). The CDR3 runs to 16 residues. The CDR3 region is CASSRSLAGTYNEQFF. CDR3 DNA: TGTGCCAGCAGCCGTAGTCTAGCGGGAACCTACAATGAGCAGTTCTTC. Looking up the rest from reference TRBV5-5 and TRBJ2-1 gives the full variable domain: DAGVTQSPTHLIKTRGQQVTLRCSPISGHKSVSWYQQVLGQGPQFIFQYYEKEERGRGNFPDRFSARQFPNYSSELNVNALLLGDSALYLCASSRSLAGTYNEQFFGPGTRLTVL.

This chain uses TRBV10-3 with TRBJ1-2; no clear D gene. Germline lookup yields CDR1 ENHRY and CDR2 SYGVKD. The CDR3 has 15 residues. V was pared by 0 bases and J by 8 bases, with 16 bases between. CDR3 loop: CAISESSLLKGGYTF. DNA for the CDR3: TGTGCCATCAGTGAGTCGTCACTATTGAAGGGAGGCTACACCTTC.

The CDR3 protein is CASSVPSAETQYF. The CDR3 DNA reads as TGCGCCAGCAGCGTCCCTTCTGCAGAGACCCAGTACTTC. The rearrangement uses TRBV5-1 and TRBJ2-5; D is unclear. Germline loops: CDR1 SGHRS, CDR2 YFSETQ. CDR3 length: 13 residues. V lost 4 bases and J 4 bases, leaving 11 bases between the germline ends.

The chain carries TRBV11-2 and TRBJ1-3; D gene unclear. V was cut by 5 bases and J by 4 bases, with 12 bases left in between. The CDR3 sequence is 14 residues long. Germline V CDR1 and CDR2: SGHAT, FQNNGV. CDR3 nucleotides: TGTGCCAGCAGCGCAAGGGTAGCGGGAAACACCATATATTTT. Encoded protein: CASSARVAGNTIYF.

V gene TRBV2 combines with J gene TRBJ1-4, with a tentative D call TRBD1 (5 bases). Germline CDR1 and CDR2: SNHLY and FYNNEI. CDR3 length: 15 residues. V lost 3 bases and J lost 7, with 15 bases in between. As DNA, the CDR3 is TGTGCCAGCAGTGACCTCCGGGACTTAAGTGAAAAACTGTTTTTT. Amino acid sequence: CASSDLRDLSEKLFF.

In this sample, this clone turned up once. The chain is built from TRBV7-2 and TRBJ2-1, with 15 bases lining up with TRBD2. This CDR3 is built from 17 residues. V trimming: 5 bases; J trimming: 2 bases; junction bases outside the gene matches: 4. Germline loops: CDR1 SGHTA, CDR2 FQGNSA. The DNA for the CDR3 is TGTGCCAGCAGCCCGAGGACTAGCGGGGGGGCCTACAATGAGCAGTTCTTC. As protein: CASSPRTSGGAYNEQFF.

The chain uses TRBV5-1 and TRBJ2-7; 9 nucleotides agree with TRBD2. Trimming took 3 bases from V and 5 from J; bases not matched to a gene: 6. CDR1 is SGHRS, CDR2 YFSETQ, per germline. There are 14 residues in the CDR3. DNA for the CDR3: TGCGCCAGCAGCTACGAGGGACTAGCAGACGAGCAGTACTTC. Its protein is CASSYEGLADEQYF. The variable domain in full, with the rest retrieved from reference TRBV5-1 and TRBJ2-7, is KAGVTQTPRYLIKTRGQQVTLSCSPISGHRSVSWYQQTPGQGLQFLFEYFSETQRNKGNFPGRFSGRQFSNSRSEMNVSTLELGDSALYLCASSYEGLADEQYFGPGTRLTVT.

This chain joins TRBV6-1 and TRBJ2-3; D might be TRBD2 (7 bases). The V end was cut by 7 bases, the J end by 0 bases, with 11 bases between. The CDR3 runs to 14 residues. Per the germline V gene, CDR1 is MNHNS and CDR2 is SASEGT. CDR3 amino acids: CASMRGPSTDTQYF. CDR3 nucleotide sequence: TGTGCCAGCATGCGGGGGCCTAGCACAGATACGCAGTATTTT.

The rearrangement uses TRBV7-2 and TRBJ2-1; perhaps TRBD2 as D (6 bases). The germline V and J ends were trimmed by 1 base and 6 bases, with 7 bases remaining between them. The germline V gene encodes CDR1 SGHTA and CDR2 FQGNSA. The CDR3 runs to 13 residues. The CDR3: CASSLGTINEQFF. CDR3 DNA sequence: TGTGCCAGCAGCTTAGGGACTATCAATGAGCAGTTCTTC.

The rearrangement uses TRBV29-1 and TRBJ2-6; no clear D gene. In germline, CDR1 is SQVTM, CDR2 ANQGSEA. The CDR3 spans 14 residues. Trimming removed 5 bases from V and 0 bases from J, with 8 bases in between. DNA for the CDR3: TGCAGCGTTATACTCGGCTCTGGGGCCAACGTCCTGACTTTC. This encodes CSVILGSGANVLTF. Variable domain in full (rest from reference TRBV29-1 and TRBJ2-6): SAVISQKPSRDICQRGTSLTIQCQVDSQVTMMFWYRQQPGQSLTLIATANQGSEATYESGFVIDKFPISRPNLTFSTLTVSNMSPEDSSIYLCSVILGSGANVLTFGAGSRLTVL.

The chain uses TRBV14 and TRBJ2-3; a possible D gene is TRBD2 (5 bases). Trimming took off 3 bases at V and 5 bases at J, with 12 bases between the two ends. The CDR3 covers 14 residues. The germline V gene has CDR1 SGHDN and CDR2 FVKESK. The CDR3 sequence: CASSQTPREDTQYF. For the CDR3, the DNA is TGTGCCAGCAGCCAGACTCCTCGGGAAGATACGCAGTATTTT. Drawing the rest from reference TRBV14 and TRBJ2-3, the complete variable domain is EAGVTQFPSHSVIEKGQTVTLRCDPISGHDNLYWYRRVMGKEIKFLLHFVKESKQDESGMPNNRFLAERTGGTYSTLKVQPAELEDSGVYFCASSQTPREDTQYFGPGTRLTVL.

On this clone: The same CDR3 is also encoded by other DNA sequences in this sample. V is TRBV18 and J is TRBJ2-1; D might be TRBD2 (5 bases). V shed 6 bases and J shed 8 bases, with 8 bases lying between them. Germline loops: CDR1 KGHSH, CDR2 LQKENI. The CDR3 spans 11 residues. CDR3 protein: CASSPGYEQFF. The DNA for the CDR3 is TGTGCCAGCTCGCCGGGGTATGAGCAGTTCTTC.

The CDR3, as DNA: TGTGCCAGCAGCGCACAGCTGAACACTGAAGCTTTCTTT. This sequence encodes CASSAQLNTEAFF. This chain links TRBV7-7 with TRBJ1-1; D ambiguous. In germline, CDR1 is SSHAT, CDR2 FNYEAQ (reference sequence). The ends were cut back, 5 bases at V and 0 bases at J, with 7 bases in the middle. This CDR3 has 13 amino acids.